The clone carrying this TCR beta chain was observed a handful of times. What it binds is unknown. Using its own MiXCR run on the RACE reads, TCRdb lists one record per CDR3 protein. The table shows about 110,000 distinct CDR3 sequences, with roughly 11% occurring only once. Time point described: patch test 1, 2 weeks after DPC sensitization. Treatment defined: therapeutic diphenylcyclopropenone sensitization with weekly scalp DPC. Donation of samples came from alopecia patients who were 18 to 70 years old and suitable for DPC. This entry belongs to a study of human T cells and chemical hapten exposure. Study-level background: Throughout the roughly 25-week study, diphenylcyclopropenone was applied weekly to the patients' scalps. Broader study findings: Versus controls, expanded TCRs had significantly more large CDR3 similarity clusters. Sensitization with DPC brought no change to TCRs above 1 in 1000 in frequency.

V was shortened by 2 bases and J by 1 base, with 9 bases between the two germline ends. The CDR3 length is 14 residues. The germline CDR1 and CDR2 sequences are MDHEN and SYDVKM. J is TRBJ2-7 and V is TRBV28; either TRBD1 or TRBD2 may supply D (5 bases each). This sequence originates from a woman between 40 and 50 years old with alopecia areata. Some clones in this sample may be carry-over from other donors' samples. The material was whole blood, obtained in connection with sensitization to the hapten diphenylcyclopropenone (DPC). The CDR3 DNA follows: TGTGCCAGCAGTTTAGTAGGGGAGTCCTACGAGCAGTACTTC. Translating gives CASSLVGESYEQYF.